This T cell receptor (beta chain) stems from a study of T cell changes during pregnancy in multiple sclerosis. The CDR3 length is 12 residues. The V gene's germline CDR1 is KGHSH and CDR2 LQKENI. V was shortened by 8 bases and J by 8 bases, with 15 bases between the two germline ends. TCRdb's table, derived via immunoSEQ multiplex PCR, lists solely in-frame clones and lacks some. Among 35,000 or so clones, approximately 90% were seen once, and the ten largest hold about 0.5%. The sample in question was CD4+ T cells from peripheral blood mononuclear cells, obtained in the first trimester of pregnancy. The TCR sequence derives from a female donor with multiple sclerosis, enrolled in a pregnancy study. V and J are TRBV18 and TRBJ1-2; TRBD1 is a possible D gene (6 bases). The CDR3 loop is CASGSTGLGYTF. The DNA of the CDR3 is TGTGCCAGCGGATCGACAGGACTCGGCTACACCTTC.